This TCR beta chain stems from a study of blood T cell repertoires in COVID-19. Study-level background: The United States, Italy and Spain supplied acute and convalescent COVID-19 samples. PBMCs, B-cell-depleted T cells, or T cells provided the cDNA or gDNA that made up the material.

Germline CDR1 and CDR2: MNHEY and SVGAGI. V lost 2 bases, J lost 4 bases, and 9 bases lay in between. The CDR3 totals 13 residues. Per the authors' pipeline: Estimation of nucleated cell counts was performed using reference gene primer amplification. Assay: immunoSEQ multiplex PCR; the TCRdb copy retains only in-frame clones and omits some. V, J and clone size were drawn from that table, and D and trimming were deduced from the DNA. The profile shows some 97,000 clones, roughly 88% of them singletons. The chain links TRBV6-5 to TRBJ2-7; D possibly corresponds to TRBD1 (5 bases). The specimen sequenced was peripheral blood. The clonotype originates from a human donor in a cohort sampled during active COVID-19. DNA for the CDR3: TGTGCCAGCAGTTACATTCAGGGTTACGAGCAGTACTTC. Translating gives CASSYIQGYEQYF.